One sample yielded the 11 T cell receptor beta chains listed below, sequenced in a study of control samples from healthy donors and cancer patients. Assay used: immunoSEQ multiplex PCR; TCRdb lists only in-frame clones, some missing. The data show approximately 90,000 clones, with 84% seen just once and under 40% held by the top ten. Material: PBMCs. The origin of the receptors is a man between 65 and 85 years old with lung cancer.

The genes are TRBV28 and TRBJ1-1; perhaps TRBD1 as D (6 bases). CDR1 MDHEN and CDR2 SYDVKM come from the germline V gene. The CDR3 has 10 residues. The V and J ends lost 8 bases and 12 bases respectively, with 13 bases between them. The CDR3 spells CASGTFLTFF. CDR3 nucleotide sequence: TGTGCCAGCGGGACATTTCTAACTTTCTTT.

The chain joins TRBV11-2 to TRBJ1-2; no clear D. This CDR3 has 14 residues. Looked up from germline, CDR1 is SGHAT and CDR2 is FQNNGV. V was clipped by 5 bases and J by 2 bases, with 12 bases between them. The CDR3 here is CASSQKTLNYGYTF. For the CDR3, the DNA is TGTGCCAGCAGCCAAAAGACACTAAACTATGGCTACACCTTC.

This clone was detected once. This sequence joins TRBV5-4 and TRBJ2-7; 7 positions match TRBD1. Germline V CDR1 and CDR2: SGHNT, YYREEE (reference sequence). The CDR3 has 14 residues. V was pared by 2 bases and J by 3 bases, with 5 bases of the junction left unmatched. CDR3 region: CASSFRPGGYEQYF. The CDR3 coding sequence is TGTGCCAGCAGCTTTAGGCCAGGGGGCTACGAGCAGTACTTC.

The chain uses TRBV2 and TRBJ2-3; D is possibly TRBD1 (6 bases). Looked up from germline, CDR1 is SNHLY and CDR2 is FYNNEI. V lost 9 bases and J 6 bases, leaving 13 bases between the germline ends. The length of the CDR3 is 12 residues. The CDR3 is CARERGSDTQYF. Written as DNA, the CDR3 is TGTGCCAGAGAAAGGGGGTCTGATACGCAGTATTTT.

The chain links TRBV3-1 (or the pseudogene TRBV3-2) to TRBJ2-3, with a possible D match to TRBD2 (6 bases). The CDR3 has 16 amino acids. In germline, CDR1 is LGHDT, CDR2 YNNKEL (reference sequence). The V end lost 4 bases, the J end lost 1 base, and 15 bases lay between the germline ends. CDR3 nucleotides: TGTGCCAGCAGCCTGTTTCGCGGGGCACGCACAGATACGCAGTATTTT. This encodes CASSLFRGARTDTQYF.

The chain carries TRBV18 and TRBJ1-2; D possibly corresponds to TRBD1 (6 bases). Trimming left V 3 bases short and J 2 bases short, with 7 bases between. The CDR3 contains 13 residues. Looked up from germline, CDR1 is KGHSH and CDR2 is LQKENI. The chain's CDR3 is CASSPGANYGYTF. In DNA form, the CDR3 reads TGTGCCAGCTCACCGGGGGCCAACTATGGCTACACCTTC. The full variable domain, with the rest looked up from reference TRBV18 and TRBJ1-2, is NAGVMQNPRHLVRRRGQEARLRCSPMKGHSHVYWYRQLPEEGLKFMVYLQKENIIDESGMPKERFSAEFPKEGPSILRIQQVVRGDSAAYFCASSPGANYGYTFGSGTRLTVV.

The CDR3, as DNA: TGCGCCAGCAGTCAATCGAAAAACGATAAAACAACGTACTACGAGCAGTACTTC. Translated, it gives CASSQSKNDKTTYYEQYF. The chain recombines TRBV23-1 with TRBJ2-7, with D unclear. TRBV23-1 is placed among ORFs of uncertain function. Between the trimmed V and J ends, which lost 0 bases and 3 bases, there was a span of 21 bases. This CDR3 has 18 residues.

CDR3 coding DNA: TGTGCCACCATGGGGGGCTCGCCTCCCTACGAGCAGTACTTC. It translates to CATMGGSPPYEQYF. The chain links TRBV24-1 to TRBJ2-7; D might be TRBD1 or TRBD2, each matching 6 bases. Between the trimmed V and J ends, which lost 8 bases and 2 bases, there was a span of 15 bases. The CDR3 is 14 residues long. The germline CDR1 and CDR2 sequences are KGHDR and SFDVKD.

V gene TRBV18 combines with J gene TRBJ2-6; no reliable D call. Germline CDR1 is KGHSH and CDR2 is LQKENI. The CDR3 is 17 residues long. V was cut by 3 bases and J by 0 bases, with 12 bases left in between. CDR3 coding DNA: TGTGCCAGCTCACCTAAGGGAACAAGCTCTGGGGCCAACGTCCTGACTTTC. Translating gives CASSPKGTSSGANVLTF.

The chain couples TRBV19 to TRBJ2-2; D gene uncertain. The CDR3 is made up of 13 amino acids. The germline gives CDR1 LNHDA, CDR2 SQIVND (reference sequence). Trimming cost V 4 bases and J 1 base, with 4 bases left between them. The CDR3 sequence: CASSNQNTGELFF. The CDR3 coding sequence is TGTGCCAGTAGTAACCAGAACACCGGGGAGCTGTTTTTT.

V is TRBV7-6 and J is TRBJ1-1; the match to TRBD1 covers 9 bases. J gave up 3 bases and V 4 bases, and 9 bases lay outside the gene matches. Per the germline V gene, CDR1 is SGHVS and CDR2 is FNYEAQ. This CDR3 is built from 16 residues. The CDR3 here is CASSSTLNRGHTEAFF. CDR3 nucleotides: TGTGCCAGCAGCTCAACGCTAAACAGGGGGCACACTGAAGCTTTCTTT.